Listed below are T cell receptor beta chains from one sample, sequenced in a study of control samples from healthy donors and cancer patients. Data came from immunoSEQ multiplex PCR; TCRdb stores just in-frame clones and leaves some out. This table holds about 77,000 clones, 80% to 95% found once. Source material: blood. Source of these receptors: an older woman in good health. Each CDR3 is given with its conserved first and last residue. A D gene is named only where the DNA matches it firmly. Only some rows state a clone size, as once, few, many or a class for expanded clones.

D	size	V	J	DNA	CDR3
.	.	TRBV5-4	TRBJ1-2	TGTGCCAGCAGCTTTTCAGGAGCTGGCTACACCTTC	CASSFSGAGYTF
TRBD1	.	TRBV19	TRBJ1-5	TGTGCCAGTAGTCTGGGACAGGGGTCTCAGCCCCAGCATTTT	CASSLGQGSQPQHF
TRBD2	.	TRBV28	TRBJ2-7	TGTGCCAGCAGGCGGTCTAGCGGGAGGACTTACGAGCAGTACTTC	CASRRSSGRTYEQYF
.	once	TRBV7-9	TRBJ2-7	TGTGCCAGCAGCTTATGGAGAGGGGAAACGACCTACGAGCAGTACTTC	CASSLWRGETTYEQYF
.	.	TRBV6-5	TRBJ1-1	TGTGCCAGCAGTTGGACAGTACTCACTGAAGCTTTCTTT	CASSWTVLTEAFF
TRBD1	once	TRBV19	TRBJ1-4	TGTGCCAGTAGTAGCCACACCCCGGGACAGGGGAATGAAAAACTGTTTTTT	CASSSHTPGQGNEKLFF
.	.	TRBV7-3	TRBJ2-2	TGTGCCAGCAGCCCCCCGGGTGGGCGGGGCACCGGGGAGCTGTTTTTT	CASSPPGGRGTGELFF
.	.	TRBV6-5	TRBJ1-5	TGTGCCAGCAGTTTGATTGCGGGGGACCAGCCCCAGCATTTT	CASSLIAGDQPQHF
.	.	TRBV5-1	TRBJ2-5	TGCGCCAGCAGCTTGGATCCTACACAAGAGACCCAGTACTTC	CASSLDPTQETQYF
TRBD1	.	TRBV11-2	TRBJ2-5	TGTGCCAGCAGCTTACTTATGCAGGCAGGGGGAGAAGAGACCCAGTACTTC	CASSLLMQAGGEETQYF
TRBD1	.	TRBV30	TRBJ1-5	TGTGCCTGGAGTGCAGGGGGCCGGCATCAGCCCCAGCATTTT	CAWSAGGRHQPQHF
.	.	TRBV7-8	TRBJ1-5	TGTGCCAGCAGCGCCAGGGGTGAACAGCCCCAGCATTTT	CASSARGEQPQHF
.	.	TRBV7-9	TRBJ2-1	TGTGCCAGCAGTCACCCGGGACTGGGAAAAGATGAGCAGTTCTTC	CASSHPGLGKDEQFF
TRBD2	.	TRBV10-3	TRBJ2-2	TGTGCCATCAGTGATAGCGGGATAGTGACCGGGGAGCTGTTTTTT	CAISDSGIVTGELFF
.	.	TRBV30	TRBJ2-3	TGTGCCTGGAGGGACGGTGGGTTGGATACGCAGTATTTT	CAWRDGGLDTQYF
.	.	TRBV11-2	TRBJ1-3	TGTGCCAGCAGCCTCTTACTCCCAGGGAGCTCTGGAAACACCATATATTTT	CASSLLLPGSSGNTIYF
TRBD2	.	TRBV7-2	TRBJ2-5	TGTGCCAGCAGCTTGAGCAGGAGGACTAGAGAGACCCAGTACTTC	CASSLSRRTRETQYF
.	.	TRBV6-5	TRBJ1-2	TGTGCCAGCAGTTCCGCAGGCATTAACTATGGCTACACCTTC	CASSSAGINYGYTF
.	.	TRBV3-1/TRBV3-2	TRBJ2-5	TGTGCCAGCAGCCGGCCGGGGGAGACCCAGTACTTC	CASSRPGETQYF